Shown below are 23 T cell receptor beta chains from a single sample sequenced in a study of OX40 agonist ivuxolimab in advanced cancers. Assay used: immunoSEQ multiplex PCR; TCRdb lists only in-frame clones, some missing. The repertoire consists of 80,000 or so clones, with around 90% occurring once and the leading ten covering about 0.2%. Sample: CD4+ or CD8+ T cells sorted from blood, taken in a trial of the OX40 agonist ivuxolimab. All receptors come from an adult with an advanced solid tumor such as melanoma, head and neck, liver or kidney cancer.

This rearrangement joins TRBV25-1 to TRBJ2-7; TRBD2 is a possible D gene (6 bases). Germline V lookup: CDR1 MGHDK, CDR2 SYGVNS. The V end lost 3 bases, the J end lost 0 bases, and 15 bases lay between the germline ends. The CDR3 extends over 16 amino acids. DNA for the CDR3: TGTGCCAGCAGTGACGGCGGGGTGGGAAGCTCCTACGAGCAGTACTTC. Translating gives CASSDGGVGSSYEQYF.

This sequence joins TRBV19 and TRBJ2-5; D possibly matches TRBD1 or TRBD2 (7 bases each). V was cut by 3 bases and J by 5 bases, with 19 bases left in between. From germline, CDR1 is LNHDA and CDR2 SQIVND (reference sequence). This CDR3 comprises 16 residues. The chain's CDR3 is CASSIFPTGRGETQYF. CDR3 in DNA: TGTGCCAGTAGTATCTTCCCGACAGGGCGGGGGGAGACCCAGTACTTC.

This chain links TRBV11-2 with TRBJ2-5; the match to TRBD2 covers 8 bases. The CDR3 has 14 amino acids. The V gene's germline CDR1 is SGHAT and CDR2 FQNNGV. V gave up 5 bases and J gave up 8 bases; unmatched junction bases: 10. In DNA, the CDR3 is TGTGCCAGCAGCCCGGAGGGGCGGGGGGACACCCAGTACTTC. Translated, it gives CASSPEGRGDTQYF.

V is TRBV6-1 and J is TRBJ1-1; TRBD1 is a possible D gene (6 bases). This CDR3 contains 15 residues. Germline V gives CDR1 MNHNS, CDR2 SASEGT. With 2 bases removed from V and 0 bases from J, the gap between germline ends came to 10 bases. The CDR3 region has the DNA TGTGCCAGCAGTGAACCGGGGGGCATGAACACTGAAGCTTTCTTT. This encodes CASSEPGGMNTEAFF.

The V call is TRBV29-1, the J call TRBJ2-3; the D gene is possibly TRBD2 (6 bases). The V gene's germline CDR1 is SQVTM and CDR2 ANQGSEA. The CDR3 is 12 amino acids. Trimming removed 7 bases at V and 9 bases at J, with 17 bases between. CDR3 bases: TGCAGCGCCTCGGGTAGCGGACAAACGCAGTATTTT. Its protein product is CSASGSGQTQYF.

This sequence joins TRBV28 and TRBJ2-3; 11 positions match TRBD2. With V trimmed by 6 bases and J by 1 base, 3 bases remained unmatched. The germline V gene encodes CDR1 MDHEN and CDR2 SYDVKM. There are 15 residues in the CDR3. As DNA, the CDR3 is TGTGCCAGCAGACTAGCGGGAGAACGCACAGATACGCAGTATTTT. It translates to CASRLAGERTDTQYF.

The chain employs TRBV2 and TRBJ2-5; D gene unclear. CDR3 length: 13 residues. CDR1 is SNHLY and CDR2 is FYNNEI in the germline V gene. Trimming took 7 bases from V and 8 from J, leaving 17 bases between them. The CDR3 loop is CASTGDAKRTQYF. As DNA, the CDR3 is TGTGCCAGCACCGGAGATGCCAAGAGAACCCAGTACTTC. Drawing the rest from reference TRBV2 and TRBJ2-5, the complete variable domain is EPEVTQTPSHQVTQMGQEVILRCVPISNHLYFYWYRQILGQKVEFLVSFYNNEISEKSEIFDDQFSVERPDGSNFTLKIRSTKLEDSAMYFCASTGDAKRTQYFGPGTRLLVL.

This clone appeared a single time. The J gene is TRBJ1-3, the V gene TRBV19; D gene uncertain. The CDR3 spans 14 residues. Deletions cut 7 bases from V and 0 bases from J, with 10 bases between. The germline CDR1 and CDR2 sequences are LNHDA and SQIVND (reference sequence). CDR3 bases: TGTGCCAGTAAGGCCTACTTCTCTGGAAACACCATATATTTT. It yields the protein CASKAYFSGNTIYF.

This clone is a singleton in its sample. The V call is TRBV19, the J call TRBJ2-5; 8 bases map to TRBD2. Germline CDR1 and CDR2: LNHDA and SQIVND (reference sequence). The CDR3 totals 14 residues. V was clipped by 3 bases and J by 4 bases; unmatched bases: 4. The DNA of the CDR3 is TGTGCCAGTAGTATCGGGAGGGGGAGAGAGACCCAGTACTTC. Its translation: CASSIGRGRETQYF.

The chain has TRBV18 and TRBJ1-5; D uncertain. V gave up 6 bases and J gave up 4 bases, with 7 bases separating them. The CDR3 is 12 amino acids. From germline, CDR1 is KGHSH and CDR2 LQKENI. CDR3: CASSPENQPQHF. The DNA of the CDR3 is TGTGCCAGCTCTCCTGAAAATCAGCCCCAGCATTTT.

This rearrangement joins TRBV30 to TRBJ2-6; TRBD1 matches at 11 bases. This CDR3 has 16 residues. Looked up from germline, CDR1 is GTSNPN and CDR2 is SVGIG (reference sequence). V gave up 4 bases and J gave up 2 bases; unmatched junction bases: 4. The CDR3 region is CAWKGQGGTGANVLTF. The DNA of the CDR3 is TGTGCCTGGAAGGGACAGGGGGGGACTGGGGCCAACGTCCTGACTTTC.

The chain employs TRBV30 and TRBJ2-7, with 7 bases that match TRBD1. V was clipped by 2 bases and J by 2 bases; unmatched bases: 3. The germline gives CDR1 GTSNPN, CDR2 SVGIG (reference sequence). The CDR3 extends over 13 amino acids. The CDR3: CAWSPGTAYEQYF. The CDR3 DNA follows: TGTGCCTGGAGTCCGGGGACAGCCTACGAGCAGTACTTC. Variable domain in full (rest from reference TRBV30 and TRBJ2-7): SQTIHQWPATLVQPVGSPLSLECTVEGTSNPNLYWYRQAAGRGLQLLFYSVGIGQISSEVPQNLSASRPQDRQFILSSKKLLLSDSGFYLCAWSPGTAYEQYFGPGTRLTVT.

This clone was counted a single time. The rearrangement joins TRBV29-1 to TRBJ2-3; D possibly uses TRBD1 or TRBD2 (5 bases each). The CDR3 has 13 residues. Germline V gene lookup returns CDR1 SQVTM and CDR2 ANQGSEA. Trimming shortened V by 4 bases and J by 4 bases, and 12 bases separated the two germline ends. DNA of the CDR3: TGCAGCGTTGGGAGGCAGGGTTCAGATACGCAGTATTTT. It translates to CSVGRQGSDTQYF.

The CDR3 loop is CASSLGMNTEAFF. In nucleotides, the CDR3 is TGTGCCAGCAGCTTAGGGATGAACACTGAAGCTTTCTTT. The chain recombines TRBV7-8 with TRBJ1-1; D uncertain. The CDR3 is 13 residues long. Between the trimmed V and J ends, which lost 1 base and 0 bases, there was a span of 3 bases. From germline, CDR1 is SGHVS and CDR2 FQNEAQ.

The chain recombines TRBV5-1 with TRBJ1-2; D ambiguous. With 2 bases removed from V and 5 bases from J, the gap between germline ends came to 10 bases. Germline values: CDR1 SGHRS, CDR2 YFSETQ. This CDR3 is 13 amino acids long. The CDR3 DNA is TGCGCCAGCAGCTTTGGGCCGCTGTATGGCTACACCTTC. Its translation is CASSFGPLYGYTF.

This chain links TRBV11-1 with TRBJ2-1; 7 nucleotides match TRBD2. CDR1 and CDR2 (germline): SGHAT, FQDESV (reference sequence). With 4 bases clipped from V and 8 bases from J, the junction kept 14 bases outside the gene matches. This CDR3 spans 16 amino acids. The CDR3 DNA reads TGTGCCAGCAGCTCCCGCGGTGGGGAGGGCCTCTATGAGCAGTTCTTC. The encoded protein is CASSSRGGEGLYEQFF.

The chain is built from TRBV27 and TRBJ2-2; a weak D match, TRBD2 (6 bases). Trimming left V 2 bases short and J 3 bases short, with 16 bases between. Germline V gene lookup returns CDR1 MNHEY and CDR2 SMNVEV (reference sequence). The CDR3 has 17 amino acids. CDR3 in amino acids: CASSLPRHRGDTGELFF. Written as DNA, the CDR3 is TGTGCCAGCAGTTTACCCCGACACCGCGGGGACACCGGGGAGCTGTTTTTT.

Worth noting for this clone: Compared with germline, one end of the junction differs, possibly owing to a read error. The chain uses TRBV5-1 and TRBJ1-5, with 7 positions matching TRBD1. The germline V gene has CDR1 SGHRS and CDR2 YFSETQ. CDR3 length equals 15 residues. The CDR3 DNA reads as TGCGCCAGCAGCCCGTTAGGGACAGCCGATTCTCCCCAGCGTTTT. The encoded protein is CASSPLGTADSPQRF.

The genes are TRBV19 and TRBJ1-1; 10 bases match TRBD1. Germline CDR1 is LNHDA and CDR2 is SQIVND (reference sequence). J was trimmed by 7 bases and V by 7 bases; bases with no gene match: 12. CDR3 length: 15 residues. The CDR3 region has the DNA TGTGCCAGTACTTCATTTGACAGGGGGCACGATGAAGCTTTCTTT. Translated: CASTSFDRGHDEAFF. Full variable domain (outside the CDR3, taken from reference TRBV19 and TRBJ1-1): DGGITQSPKYLFRKEGQNVTLSCEQNLNHDAMYWYRQDPGQGLRLIYYSQIVNDFQKGDIAEGYSVSREKKESFPLTVTSAQKNPTAFYLCASTSFDRGHDEAFFGQGTRLTVV.

The CDR3 nucleotides read TGTGCCAGCAGCCCCGGTAGGCGCGCAGATACGCAGTATTTT. Translated, it gives CASSPGRRADTQYF. J is TRBJ2-3 and V is TRBV7-3; the D is unclear. This CDR3 has 14 amino acids. Germline-derived CDR1 and CDR2 are SGHTA and FQGTGA. The V end lost 5 bases, the J end lost 4 bases, and 13 bases lay between the germline ends.

The chain employs TRBV5-4 and TRBJ2-5; D possibly corresponds to TRBD1 (6 bases). Germline loops: CDR1 SGHNT, CDR2 YYREEE (reference sequence). V lost 4 bases to trimming and J lost 1 base, with 11 bases between them. The CDR3 is 14 residues long. The CDR3 nucleotides are TGTGCCAGCAGCCAAAACAGGGCCCAAGAGACCCAGTACTTC. This codes for CASSQNRAQETQYF.

The V gene is TRBV5-6, the J gene TRBJ2-5; a weak D match, TRBD1 (5 bases). CDR1 and CDR2 from the germline V gene are SGHDT and YYEEEE. The germline V and J ends were trimmed by 4 bases and 5 bases, with 18 bases remaining between them. This CDR3 is 15 amino acids long. The DNA for the CDR3 is TGTGCCAGCAGCCCGAGCAGGGTCAGGTGGGAGACCCAGTACTTC. It specifies CASSPSRVRWETQYF.

The gene calls are TRBV5-1 and TRBJ2-1, with TRBD2 matching over 10 bases. The CDR3 loop spans 16 amino acids. Trimming took 4 bases from V and 2 from J; bases not matched to a gene: 6. CDR1 is SGHRS, CDR2 YFSETQ, per germline. The CDR3 region has the DNA TGCGCCAGCAGCGTGCAACTAGCGGGGACCTACAATGAGCAGTTCTTC. Protein sequence: CASSVQLAGTYNEQFF.